The present T cell receptor (beta chain) was sequenced within a study of vaccination and CD4 T cells after COVID-19. Looking at the study overall: The convalescents were made up of six males and four females, two of whom were Hispanic. With a range of 35 to 161, the median interval from diagnosis to drawing post-COVID samples was 85 to 120 days. The stimulus for the cells was overlapping spike peptides derived from SARS-CoV-2, HCoV-NL63, HCoV-OC43 and HCoV-229E.

J lost 2 bases, V lost 1 base, and 9 bases had no gene match. There are 17 residues in the CDR3. The germline gives CDR1 SGHVS, CDR2 FQNEAQ. Time point meaning: late sampling 161 to 241 days after vaccination in a few convalescent patients. Treatment in this sample: roughly 10-day PBMC culture with coronavirus spike peptide pools or control peptides (ViraFEST assay). With regard to this clonotype: Its antigen remains unknown.

The Oncomine TCR Beta short-read assay sequenced DNA from cultured CD4+ T cells. TCRdb redid the calling of the PCR reads with MiXCR, one entry per CDR3 protein. The table shows some 23,000 distinct CDR3 sequences, with roughly 43% occurring only once. V is TRBV7-8 and J is TRBJ2-3, with 7 bases lining up with TRBD2. This TCR came from a human donor who had recovered from COVID-19. The material was CD4+ T cells from blood, cultured in vitro, obtained about 7 months after SARS-CoV-2 vaccination. DNA for the CDR3: TGTGCCAGCAGCTTAGGTACTAGCGTCTCCAACACAGATACGCAGTATTTT. Encoded protein: CASSLGTSVSNTDTQYF.